Presented here are 10 T cell receptor beta chains from one specimen sequenced in a study of regulatory T cells in long-lasting Graves disease. CDR3 regions were amplified by Arm-PCR using iRepertoire HTBI primers to build TCR beta libraries. One entry per CDR3 protein, called by TCRdb with MiXCR from the multiplex PCR reads. Of 200,000 to 250,000 distinct CDR3 sequences detected, 20% to 25% appear once; the ten largest clones hold approximately 15%. Time point noted: newly diagnosed GD, antithyroid drugs for less than 3 months. From RNA extracted from PBMCs, the TCR library was made. Sequencing used peripheral blood mononuclear cells (PBMCs), obtained at new diagnosis, from a patient treated with antithyroid drugs. These receptors came from a female donor with Graves disease.

This clonotype was recorded at least ten times. This chain connects TRBV10-3 to TRBJ1-6, with 7 bases matching TRBD1. Germline V gene sequence: CDR1 ENHRY, CDR2 SYGVKD. Losses at the gene ends were 0 bases for V and 10 bases for J; bases not matched to a gene: 3. This CDR3 region has 14 residues. The CDR3 region is CAISESRGNSPLHF. The CDR3 coding sequence is TGTGCCATCAGTGAGTCCAGGGGGAACTCACCCCTCCACTTT.

V gene TRBV7-9 combines with J gene TRBJ2-1, with 8 bases matching TRBD1. The J call may be incorrect, as the DNA end agrees better with TRBJ2-3. The CDR3 has 14 residues. CDR1 is SEHNR and CDR2 is FQNEAQ in the germline V gene (reference sequence). In DNA form, the CDR3 reads TGTGCCAGCAGCTTTGAGACAGGGGATCTAACGCAGTATTTT. This sequence encodes CASSFETGDLTQYF.

The CDR3 DNA reads TGCAGCGCAAAACAGTACTCTGGAAACACCATATATTTT. Translated: CSAKQYSGNTIYF. The V gene is TRBV29-1, the J gene TRBJ1-3, with unresolved D. V was pared by 7 bases and J by 0 bases, with 10 bases between. CDR1 and CDR2 (germline): SQVTM, ANQGSEA. This CDR3 has 13 residues.

The chain uses TRBV18 and TRBJ2-7; TRBD1 agrees at 7 bases. V dropped 1 base and J dropped 2; count of bases not matched to a gene: 5. The CDR3 runs 15 residues. Germline V gene data show CDR1 as KGHSH and CDR2 as LQKENI. CDR3 nucleotides: TGTGCCAGCTCACCACGACAGGGCTCAACCTACGAGCAGTACTTC. Residues: CASSPRQGSTYEQYF.

This clonotype has ten or more counts. This chain connects TRBV19 to TRBJ2-5; D gene unclear. Trimming pared 3 bases from V and 2 bases from J, leaving 7 bases between. The CDR3 extends over 13 amino acids. Germline V CDR1 and CDR2: LNHDA, SQIVND (reference sequence). CDR3 coding DNA: TGTGCCAGTAGTATGTCGGATCAAGAGACCCAGTACTTC. Translated: CASSMSDQETQYF.

This clonotype was counted ten times or more. V usage is TRBV27 and J usage is TRBJ2-3; TRBD2 matches at 7 bases. Germline CDR1 and CDR2: MNHEY and SMNVEV (reference sequence). Trimming took 5 bases from V and 5 from J; bases not matched to a gene: 10. The CDR3 sequence is 15 residues long. The CDR3 region has the DNA TGTGCCAGCAGTCGTGCGGGCGGGAGAATAGATACGCAGTATTTT. It yields the protein CASSRAGGRIDTQYF.

There are many counts of this clonotype. This rearrangement joins TRBV7-3 to TRBJ2-3; D unresolved. The V end lost 2 bases, the J end lost 0 bases, and 9 bases lay between the germline ends. CDR3 length: 15 amino acids. Germline V gene lookup returns CDR1 SGHTA and CDR2 FQGTGA. DNA of the CDR3: TGTGCCAGCAGCTTACGGATATCTAGCACAGATACGCAGTATTTT. Its translation: CASSLRISSTDTQYF. Drawing the rest from reference TRBV7-3 and TRBJ2-3, the complete variable domain is GAGVSQTPSNKVTEKGKYVELRCDPISGHTALYWYRQSLGQGPEFLIYFQGTGAADDSGLPNDRFFAVRPEGSVSTLKIQRTERGDSAVYLCASSLRISSTDTQYFGPGTRLTVL.

This clonotype was observed many times. The chain joins TRBV7-2 to TRBJ2-1; 11 nucleotides line up with TRBD2. The CDR3 has 15 residues. Losses at the gene ends were 4 bases for V and 5 bases for J; bases not matched to a gene: 4. Germline CDR1 reads SGHTA; CDR2 reads FQGNSA. The CDR3 coding sequence is TGTGCCAGCAGCTGGCGGGGACTAGCGGACAATGAGCAGTTCTTC. Translating gives CASSWRGLADNEQFF. Full variable domain (missing parts from reference TRBV7-2 and TRBJ2-1): GAGVSQSPSNKVTEKGKDVELRCDPISGHTALYWYRQSLGQGLEFLIYFQGNSAPDKSGLPSDRFSAERTGGSVSTLTIQRTQQEDSAVYLCASSWRGLADNEQFFGPGTRLTVL.

This clonotype occurred many times. The genes are TRBV7-9 and TRBJ2-5; either TRBD1 or TRBD2 may fit D (5 bases each). The CDR3 totals 13 residues. The V gene lost 4 bases and the J gene lost 4 bases, with 10 bases spanning the gap. CDR1 SEHNR and CDR2 FQNEAQ come from the germline V gene (reference sequence). The CDR3 coding sequence is TGTGCCAGCAGCTCCCGGGACCGAGAGACCCAGTACTTC. It encodes CASSSRDRETQYF.

The chain links TRBV28 to TRBJ2-5; tentative D call: TRBD2 (6 bases). The DNA end is a closer match to TRBJ2-1, so the J assignment may be wrong. The CDR3 is 12 amino acids. CDR1 is MDHEN and CDR2 is SYDVKM in the germline V gene. The CDR3 bases are TGTGCCAGCAGTTTGGGGACTGCAGAGCAGTTCTTC. It translates to CASSLGTAEQFF.